Listed here are 9 T cell receptor beta chains from one sample, sequenced in a study of blood T cell repertoires in COVID-19 (dated by TCRdb to the early 2020s). The protocol used for the library was the immunoSEQ multiplex PCR assay. TCRdb obtained this table from immuneACCESS and retained in-frame rearrangements with V and J assigned. These tables miss some clones; where compared with another copy, unresolved V genes account for less than half of the shortfall, and the remainder is unexplained. The sample has 170,000 or so clones on record, 75% to 90% of them singletons. The biggest ten clones account for 6.2% of the sample. Input material: PBMCs or T cells enriched from blood (not recorded which). These receptors were taken from a man aged 40-55 years who had recovered from COVID-19.

The rearrangement links TRBV5-1 to TRBJ2-5, with a weak D call TRBD2 (6 bases). V lost 3 bases to trimming and J lost 4 bases, with 19 bases between them. CDR3 length equals 16 residues. In germline, CDR1 is SGHRS, CDR2 YFSETQ. The CDR3 DNA reads as TGCGCCAGCAGCTCATCGGGACTGGGTGGGGGAGAGACCCAGTACTTC. Amino acids: CASSSSGLGGGETQYF.

This clone was picked up many times. This sequence joins TRBV29-1 and TRBJ2-5, with D maybe TRBD1 (5 bases). V lost 1 base and J lost 4, with 10 bases in between. In germline, CDR1 is SQVTM, CDR2 ANQGSEA. This CDR3 region has 13 residues. DNA of the CDR3: TGCAGCGTTGAAGTAATCACAGGAGAGACCCAGTACTTC. It translates to CSVEVITGETQYF.

J is TRBJ2-7 and V is TRBV9; the match to TRBD1 covers 11 bases. The germline V gene has CDR1 SGDLS and CDR2 YYNGEE. J was trimmed by 7 bases and V by 0 bases; bases with no gene match: 6. The CDR3 extends over 15 amino acids. The CDR3 region has the DNA TGTGCCAGCAGCGTAGTTGGACAGGGGGCTGAAGAGCAGTACTTC. As protein: CASSVVGQGAEEQYF.

The rearrangement links TRBV3-1 (or the pseudogene TRBV3-2) to TRBJ2-2; 12 bases are shared with TRBD2. J was trimmed by 6 bases and V by 6 bases; bases with no gene match: 5. This CDR3 has 15 residues. CDR1 and CDR2 from the germline V gene are LGHDT and YNNKEL (reference sequence). The CDR3 DNA reads TGTGCCAGCAGGCCTAGCGGGAGGGGCTCCGGGGAGCTGTTTTTT. It codes for CASRPSGRGSGELFF.

The genes are TRBV30 and TRBJ1-6; the match to TRBD1 covers 7 bases. The J segment lost 8 bases and the V segment lost 2 bases, leaving 6 bases of the junction unmatched. The germline V gene has CDR1 GTSNPN and CDR2 SVGIG (reference sequence). This CDR3 is built from 14 residues. CDR3 amino acids: CAWSRDSRDSPLHF. The CDR3 DNA follows: TGTGCCTGGAGTCGGGACAGTCGAGATTCACCCCTCCACTTT. The entire variable domain, with the rest obtained from reference TRBV30 and TRBJ1-6, is as follows: SQTIHQWPATLVQPVGSPLSLECTVEGTSNPNLYWYRQAAGRGLQLLFYSVGIGQISSEVPQNLSASRPQDRQFILSSKKLLLSDSGFYLCAWSRDSRDSPLHFGNGTRLTVT.

This rearrangement joins TRBV2 to TRBJ1-6; no firm D call. The germline V and J ends were trimmed by 4 bases and 7 bases, with 5 bases remaining between them. The length of the CDR3 is 12 residues. From germline, CDR1 is SNHLY and CDR2 FYNNEI. The CDR3 nucleotides read TGTGCCAGCAGTGGTCAGAATTCACCCCTCCACTTT. Translation gives CASSGQNSPLHF.

This clone has only a few counts. The CDR3 loop reads CASRDMGDSSYNSPLHF. For the CDR3, the DNA is TGTGCCAGTAGGGATATGGGGGACAGCTCCTATAATTCACCCCTCCACTTT. The chain links TRBV19 to TRBJ1-6; 7 bases are a match to TRBD1. Germline CDR1 and CDR2: LNHDA and SQIVND (reference sequence). With 6 bases clipped from V and 0 bases from J, the junction kept 8 bases outside the gene matches. The CDR3 sequence is 17 residues long.

The chain employs TRBV5-1 and TRBJ2-7, with 7 positions matching TRBD1. From germline, CDR1 is SGHRS and CDR2 YFSETQ. The CDR3 totals 14 residues. The trim removed 0 bases at V and 3 bases at J, leaving 3 bases unmatched. The chain's CDR3 is CASSLGSGGYEQYF. CDR3 nucleotides: TGCGCCAGCAGCTTGGGTTCAGGGGGCTACGAGCAGTACTTC.

This clone was detected only a few times. The chain links TRBV12-5 to TRBJ1-5; the D gene is possibly TRBD1 (6 bases). The germline V gene has CDR1 LGHNT and CDR2 FRNRAP. The V and J ends lost 2 bases and 7 bases respectively, with 9 bases between them. The CDR3 runs to 13 residues. The CDR3 DNA follows: TGTGCTAGTGGTTTGCCCCAGGGGCAGCCCCAGCATTTT. Protein sequence: CASGLPQGQPQHF. The complete variable domain, with remaining parts taken from reference TRBV12-5 and TRBJ1-5, reads DARVTQTPRHKVTEMGQEVTMRCQPILGHNTVFWYRQTMMQGLELLAYFRNRAPLDDSGMPKDRFSAEMPDATLATLKIQPSEPRDSAVYFCASGLPQGQPQHFGDGTRLSIL.